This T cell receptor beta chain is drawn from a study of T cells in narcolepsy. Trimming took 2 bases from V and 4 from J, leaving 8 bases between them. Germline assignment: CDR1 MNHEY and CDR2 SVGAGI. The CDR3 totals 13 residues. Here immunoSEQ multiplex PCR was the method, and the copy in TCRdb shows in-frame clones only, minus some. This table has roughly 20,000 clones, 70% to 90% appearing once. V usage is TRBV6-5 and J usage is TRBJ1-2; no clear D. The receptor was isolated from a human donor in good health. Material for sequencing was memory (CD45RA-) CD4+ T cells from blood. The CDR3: CASSYPGRYGYTF. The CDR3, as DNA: TGTGCCAGCAGTTACCCGGGTCGCTATGGCTACACCTTC.